This record looks at one TCR beta chain sequence and its context. This clone was counted once. Its antigen target is currently unknown. Base qualities are not provided; no much larger clone lies one nucleotide away. Counted from cysteine to phenylalanine, this CDR3 has 19 amino acids. Just the 57-base CDR3 DNA is kept, in frame starting at base 1. V and J are truncated by 6 bases and 3 bases respectively, leaving an intervening sequence of 27 bases. The germline V gene yields SGHDT for CDR1 and YYEEEE for CDR2. The sample's time point, from its label and the paper: baseline before first vaccination. Samples from vaccinated people were obtained from the UK trials COV001 and COV002, which included a single-blind randomized controlled phase 2/3 trial of AZD1222 (ChAdOx1 nCoV-19) in healthy adults. For TCRbeta chain sequencing, PBMC samples from trial participants were taken at day 0 and at day 28 after the second dose.

The sample originates from a study of T cell responses to AZD1222 COVID-19 vaccine (dated by TCRdb to the early 2020s). About the full investigation: Because spike-specific TCR depth and breadth did not differ between the two schedules, AZD1222 recipients who got a second dose at roughly 4 weeks were pooled with those who got a second dose at roughly 12 weeks. TCR sequencing covered roughly 230 trial participants: around 210 given two doses of AZD1222 and approximately 25 given two doses of MenACWY control vaccine. Trial participants were enrolled by age into 18-55, 56-69 and 70-plus year subgroups, with around 150, 28 and 57 TCR-sequenced participants respectively. Paper-wide results and their limitations: No day 14 peak-response samples were available, so repertoires were characterized only after the peak T cell response. After two AZD1222 doses, both the breadth and the depth of spike-specific TCRs were significantly higher than at day 0 and than in MenACWY recipients. Nearly half of unique spike-specific TCRs reportedly recognized epitopes outside regions mutated in the B.1.351 and B.1.1.7 variants. Conclusions about previously exposed vaccinees are limited, since just 6 or 7 AZD1222 recipients were seropositive for SARS-CoV-2 at baseline. In the small 56-69-year group, the increase in depth fell short of significance, most likely because of low power. Participants were mostly white British, with more females than males. The authors suggested clonal diversity may have been underestimated. The whole spike protein was spanned by vaccine-associated CD4 TCRs, and dominant responses were seen in regions 160-218 and 743-854.

The CDR3 regions of human TCRbeta chains were analyzed by immunosequencing. In the paper's pipeline: TCRs in the repertoires were matched against a reference library of SARS-CoV-2-specific TCRs that had been generated with the MIRA antigen-specificity platform. Breadth was defined as the fraction of unique TCRs that were SARS-CoV-2-associated. Depth was defined as the fraction of total T cells that were SARS-CoV-2-associated. Using the MIRA data, each spike-specific TCR was assigned both to the spike region to which the TCR was reactive and to a CD4 or CD8 class. Log10-transformed breadth and depth values were compared by one-way ANOVA with Sidak's multiple comparisons tests. Not all clones reach the TCRdb copy of this immuneACCESS table, which keeps in-frame sequences only. Checked studies attribute under half of the gap to unresolved V genes and leave the rest unexplained. V and J calls and clone size come straight from that table; D and trimming were deduced from the DNA. The sample table shows about 120,000 clones, and less than 95% are seen once. About 5.2% of the sample rests with the top ten.

This material consisted of peripheral blood, taken on day 0 of AZD1222 vaccination. The sequence links TRBV5-6 to TRBJ1-4; the D gene is perhaps TRBD1, on 5 matching bases. This TCR was sampled from an adult in good health. The CDR3 protein: CASTWWRGPSREANEKLFF. The nucleotides read TGTGCCAGCACCTGGTGGAGGGGACCTTCGCGCGAGGCTAATGAAAAACTGTTTTTT.